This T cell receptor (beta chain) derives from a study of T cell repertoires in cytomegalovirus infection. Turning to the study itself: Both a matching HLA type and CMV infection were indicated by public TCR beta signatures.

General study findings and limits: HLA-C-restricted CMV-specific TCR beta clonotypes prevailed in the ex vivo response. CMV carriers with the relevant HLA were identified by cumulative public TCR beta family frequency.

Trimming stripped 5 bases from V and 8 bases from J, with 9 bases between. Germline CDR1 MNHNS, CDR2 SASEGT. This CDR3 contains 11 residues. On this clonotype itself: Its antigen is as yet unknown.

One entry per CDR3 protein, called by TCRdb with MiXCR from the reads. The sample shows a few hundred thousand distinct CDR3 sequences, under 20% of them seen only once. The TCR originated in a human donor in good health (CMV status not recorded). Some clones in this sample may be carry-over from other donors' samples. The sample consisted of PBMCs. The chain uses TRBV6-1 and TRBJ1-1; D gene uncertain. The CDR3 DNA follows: TGTGCCAGCAGTCCGGTGTCCGAAGCTTTCTTT. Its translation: CASSPVSEAFF.